The 25 T cell receptor beta chains reported below all come from one sample, sequenced in a study of T cell changes during pregnancy in multiple sclerosis. Profiled with immunoSEQ multiplex PCR; TCRdb holds only in-frame clones, not every one. The data contain roughly 110,000 clones, just under 95% of them singletons. The material sequenced was peripheral blood, taken in the third trimester of pregnancy. The receptors were gathered from a female donor in good health, enrolled as a control in a pregnancy study.

This clone was found once. The V call is TRBV28, the J call TRBJ2-4, with no clear D. The V gene's germline CDR1 is MDHEN and CDR2 SYDVKM. The V and J ends lost 3 bases and 11 bases respectively, with 14 bases between them. The CDR3 is 13 residues long. DNA of the CDR3: TGTGCCAGCAGTTTCCCGGGTCACGATTTTCAGTACTTC. This gives the protein CASSFPGHDFQYF. Supplemented by reference TRBV28 and TRBJ2-4, the full variable domain reads DVKVTQSSRYLVKRTGEKVFLECVQDMDHENMFWYRQDPGLGLRLIYFSYDVKMKEKGDIPEGYSVSREKKERFSLILESASTNQTSMYLCASSFPGHDFQYFGAGTRLSVL.

This chain uses TRBV7-2 with TRBJ1-1; perhaps TRBD1 as D (6 bases). This CDR3 contains 15 residues. The V gene lost 5 bases and the J gene lost 4 bases, with 17 bases spanning the gap. Germline V gives CDR1 SGHTA, CDR2 FQGNSA. The DNA of the CDR3 is TGTGCCAGCAGCGTTCCGGGGGGCGCGGGCACTGAAGCTTTCTTT. Translation: CASSVPGGAGTEAFF. The variable domain in full, with the rest retrieved from reference TRBV7-2 and TRBJ1-1, is GAGVSQSPSNKVTEKGKDVELRCDPISGHTALYWYRQSLGQGLEFLIYFQGNSAPDKSGLPSDRFSAERTGGSVSTLTIQRTQQEDSAVYLCASSVPGGAGTEAFFGQGTRLTVV.

The V gene is TRBV27, the J gene TRBJ2-7; 8 bases map to TRBD1. J lost 3 bases, V lost 6 bases, and 10 bases had no gene match. From germline, CDR1 is MNHEY and CDR2 SMNVEV (reference sequence). The CDR3 is made up of 15 amino acids. The CDR3 bases are TGTGCCAGCAGCCAAACATCAGGGGGCATCTACGAGCAGTACTTC. Amino acids: CASSQTSGGIYEQYF.

The chain employs TRBV7-2 and TRBJ2-7; the match to TRBD2 covers 8 bases. The CDR3 is 15 residues long. The germline V gene has CDR1 SGHTA and CDR2 FQGNSA. Unmatched junction bases numbered 7, after V lost 2 bases and J lost 4 bases. CDR3 sequence: CASSLPGLEYYEQYF. As DNA, the CDR3 is TGTGCCAGCAGCTTACCGGGACTAGAGTATTACGAGCAGTACTTC.

The chain couples TRBV4-2 to TRBJ2-5; D perhaps matches TRBD1 (5 bases). V dropped 0 bases and J dropped 2 bases, with 13 bases sitting between them. The CDR3 has 16 residues. Germline assignment: CDR1 LGHNA and CDR2 YNFKEQ. As DNA, the CDR3 is TGTGCCAGCAGCCAAGATTCTCGGCGGACACAAGAGACCCAGTACTTC. Translating gives CASSQDSRRTQETQYF.

This chain joins TRBV28 and TRBJ2-6, with 8 bases that match TRBD1. The CDR3 has 19 amino acids. The trim removed 3 bases at V and 0 bases at J, leaving 10 bases unmatched. Germline V lookup: CDR1 MDHEN, CDR2 SYDVKM. DNA for the CDR3: TGTGCCAGCAGTTTTACCAGGGGGCCGATTTACTCTGGGGCCAACGTCCTGACTTTC. It yields the protein CASSFTRGPIYSGANVLTF.

The chain links TRBV21-1 to TRBJ1-2. TRBV21-1 is designated a pseudogene. The CDR3 spans 14 residues. The CDR3 region has the DNA TGTGCCAGCAGCAAAGTAAGGAGATTCTATGGCTACACCTTC. Its protein product is CASSKVRRFYGYTF.

J is TRBJ1-1 and V is TRBV19; 7 positions agree with TRBD1. From germline, CDR1 is LNHDA and CDR2 SQIVND (reference sequence). Germline trimming cut 6 bases from V and 3 bases from J; bases unmatched to any gene: 13. The CDR3 extends over 16 amino acids. CDR3 protein: CASSPNLDRMDTEAFF. The CDR3 DNA follows: TGTGCCAGTAGCCCAAATTTGGACAGGATGGACACTGAAGCTTTCTTT.

In its sample, this clone was seen once. The chain combines TRBV11-3 with TRBJ2-3, with 11 bases fitting TRBD2. From germline, CDR1 is SGHNT and CDR2 YENEEA. This CDR3 spans 16 amino acids. The junction had 6 bases not matched to a gene; V was cut back by 3 bases and J by 4 bases. The CDR3, as DNA: TGTGCCAGCAGCTTGGATAGCGGGGGGGCCCCAGATACGCAGTATTTT. Its protein is CASSLDSGGAPDTQYF.

The chain joins TRBV5-1 to TRBJ1-6, with no clear D. CDR3 length equals 14 residues. The germline V gene has CDR1 SGHRS and CDR2 YFSETQ. V was trimmed by 0 bases and J by 8 bases, leaving 9 bases between them. CDR3 bases: TGCGCCAGCAGCTTGGCCGGGTCTGATTCACCCCTCCACTTT. Translated: CASSLAGSDSPLHF.

This clone was seen a few times. The chain couples TRBV30 to TRBJ1-5; 8 nucleotides line up with TRBD1. Looked up from germline, CDR1 is GTSNPN and CDR2 is SVGIG (reference sequence). The junction had 9 bases not matched to a gene; V was cut back by 5 bases and J by 6 bases. The CDR3 has 14 residues. The CDR3 here is CAWGLGQGVQPQHF. CDR3 DNA sequence: TGTGCCTGGGGCCTCGGACAGGGCGTTCAGCCCCAGCATTTT.

The rearrangement links TRBV7-2 to TRBJ1-2, with a tentative D call TRBD1 (5 bases). Between the trimmed V and J ends, which lost 5 bases and 5 bases, there was a span of 9 bases. The length of the CDR3 is 12 residues. Germline V CDR1 and CDR2: SGHTA, FQGNSA. The CDR3 region has the DNA TGTGCCAGCAGCCCTGGGACTTATGGCTACACCTTC. It is translated as CASSPGTYGYTF.

V is TRBV6-6 and J is TRBJ1-6; D is undetermined. CDR1 and CDR2 (germline): MNHNY, SVGAGI (reference sequence). The CDR3 has 16 amino acids. Trimming took 3 bases from V and 1 from J, leaving 10 bases between them. CDR3: CASSYSHGSYNSPLHF. For the CDR3, the DNA is TGTGCCAGCAGTTATTCCCACGGTTCCTATAATTCACCCCTCCACTTT.

This chain joins TRBV27 and TRBJ2-3; 12 bases line up with TRBD2. The length of the CDR3 is 17 residues. The germline V gene encodes CDR1 MNHEY and CDR2 SMNVEV (reference sequence). Losses at the gene ends were 6 bases for V and 0 bases for J; bases not matched to a gene: 7. The CDR3 is CASSPTSGRTSTDTQYF. The DNA for the CDR3 is TGTGCCAGCAGCCCGACTAGCGGGAGAACTAGCACAGATACGCAGTATTTT.

DNA of the CDR3: TGCGCCAGCTCCGGGACAGATAATTCACCCCTCCACTTT. Its translation is CASSGTDNSPLHF. This sequence joins TRBV4-3 and TRBJ1-6, with 7 bases identical to TRBD1. CDR3 size: 13 residues. Germline assignment: CDR1 LGHNA and CDR2 YSLEER. V lost 8 bases to trimming and J lost 5 bases; unmatched junction nucleotides: 3.

The chain joins TRBV19 to TRBJ1-5; 10 nucleotides line up with TRBD1. The germline CDR1 and CDR2 sequences are LNHDA and SQIVND (reference sequence). The V segment lost 6 bases and the J segment 3 bases; nucleotides outside the gene matches: 2. The CDR3 contains 14 residues. In DNA, the CDR3 is TGTGCCAGTAGGGGACAGGGGAACAATCAGCCCCAGCATTTT. The encoded protein is CASRGQGNNQPQHF.

This clone occurred once. The genes are TRBV11-3 and TRBJ2-7, with D maybe TRBD2 (6 bases). CDR1 is SGHNT, CDR2 YENEEA, per germline. Trimming took 5 bases from V and 3 from J, leaving 14 bases between them. This CDR3 contains 14 residues. The CDR3 DNA reads TGTGCCAGCAGCCCGGGACTCACCGACTACGAGCAGTACTTC. This sequence encodes CASSPGLTDYEQYF.

J is TRBJ2-2 and V is TRBV5-1; no clear D. The V and J ends lost 3 bases and 0 bases respectively, with 15 bases between them. From germline, CDR1 is SGHRS and CDR2 YFSETQ. The CDR3 totals 17 residues. The CDR3 reads CASSSPVGASNTGELFF. The CDR3 DNA reads as TGCGCCAGCAGCTCCCCGGTTGGAGCCTCGAACACCGGGGAGCTGTTTTTT.

The chain combines TRBV27 with TRBJ1-2, with 9 bases identical to TRBD1. J lost 4 bases, V lost 4 bases, and 4 bases had no gene match. Germline CDR1 is MNHEY and CDR2 is SMNVEV (reference sequence). This CDR3 contains 14 residues. Here the CDR3 DNA reads TGTGCCAGCAGTTCACCGGGACAGGGCTATGGCTACACCTTC. This gives the protein CASSSPGQGYGYTF.

The chain has TRBV4-2 and TRBJ2-4; 7 bases agree with TRBD1. V was pared by 7 bases and J by 2 bases, with 5 bases of the junction left unmatched. This CDR3 spans 14 amino acids. The germline V gene encodes CDR1 LGHNA and CDR2 YNFKEQ. CDR3 nucleotide sequence: TGTGCCAGCATCCTCAGGGGGTCCAAAAACATTCAGTACTTC. Amino acids: CASILRGSKNIQYF.

The rearrangement uses TRBV18 and TRBJ2-4; D uncertain. The CDR3 runs 14 residues. Germline CDR1 KGHSH, CDR2 LQKENI. V was clipped by 3 bases and J by 0 bases, with 6 bases between them. CDR3 region: CASSPRQAKNIQYF. CDR3 DNA: TGTGCCAGCTCACCGCGCCAAGCCAAAAACATTCAGTACTTC.

As to this clone: One end of the junction does not line up with germline, which may come from a read error. The J gene is TRBJ2-5, the V gene TRBV6-7; TRBD1 matches 10 bases. TRBV6-7 qualifies as an ORF whose function is uncertain. The CDR3 consists of 11 residues. The CDR3 region has the DNA TGTGCCAGCAGTTACTCCGGACAGGGGGACTTC. The encoded protein is CASSYSGQGDF.

The rearrangement joins TRBV4-1 to TRBJ2-2; possible D gene TRBD2, 6 bases. V gave up 1 base and J gave up 9 bases, with 15 bases separating them. CDR1 is MGHRA and CDR2 is YSYEKL in the germline V gene. The CDR3 loop spans 15 amino acids. CDR3 sequence: CASSQAYQGGWELFF. In DNA form, the CDR3 reads TGCGCCAGCAGCCAAGCTTACCAGGGAGGCTGGGAGCTGTTTTTT.

This clone appeared once. The chain employs TRBV7-2 and TRBJ2-1; 12 nucleotides line up with TRBD2. The length of the CDR3 is 17 residues. CDR1 SGHTA and CDR2 FQGNSA come from the germline V gene. V was pared by 3 bases and J by 7 bases, with 10 bases of the junction left unmatched. Written as DNA, the CDR3 is TGTGCCAGCAGCTTCGTCCTAGCGGGGGGGATAGGGAATGAGCAGTTCTTC. It encodes CASSFVLAGGIGNEQFF.

V usage is TRBV5-6 and J usage is TRBJ2-1; perhaps TRBD2 as D (5 bases). The germline V gene has CDR1 SGHDT and CDR2 YYEEEE. The CDR3 has 12 residues. Trimming removed 3 bases from V and 9 bases from J, with 10 bases in between. CDR3 protein: CASSWSGGEQFF. The CDR3 coding sequence is TGTGCCAGCAGCTGGTCTGGAGGTGAGCAGTTCTTC.